A selection of T cell receptor beta chains follows, all from one sample in a study of cytomegalovirus exposure and HLA in healthy donors. Here immunoSEQ multiplex PCR was the method, and the copy in TCRdb shows in-frame clones only, minus some. The top ten hold almost 0.9% of the sample, which has around 94,000 clones, just under 95% seen once. Specimen: PBMCs. The receptor source for this set is a woman aged 18-30 years in good health and CMV-seronegative. The CDR3 runs from the conserved cysteine through the conserved F or W. D genes are given only for firm matches. Not all rows give a size; the values are once, few, many and, for expanded clones, a class.

D,J,size,V,DNA,CDR3
NA,TRBJ2-5,NA,TRBV19,TGTGCCAGTAGTATGGTAGGGGCCGTGGGAGAGACCCAGTACTTC,CASSMVGAVGETQYF
TRBD2,TRBJ2-2,NA,TRBV19,TGTGCCACCACCTTGGGACTAGCGGTTAACACCGGGGAGCTGTTTTTT,CATTLGLAVNTGELFF
NA,TRBJ2-1,NA,TRBV6-4,TGTGCCAGCAGTGACTCGATTGGGGTAGGGGGCAATGAGCAGTTCTTC,CASSDSIGVGGNEQFF
TRBD2,TRBJ2-5,NA,TRBV29-1,TGCAGCGTTCAGACTAGCGGGGTGAGAGAGACCCAGTACTTC,CSVQTSGVRETQYF
TRBD1,TRBJ1-2,few,TRBV2,TGTGCCAGCAGTGCCCGGACAGGTGGCTATGGCTACACCTTC,CASSARTGGYGYTF
NA,TRBJ1-2,NA,TRBV9,TGTGCCAGCAGCGTAGCCACGGCAGGCCCTTTTTATGGCTACACCTTC,CASSVATAGPFYGYTF
TRBD2,TRBJ2-1,NA,TRBV6-4,TGTGCCAGCAGTGACCTTGCGGGAGCGATCAATGAGCAGTTCTTC,CASSDLAGAINEQFF
NA,TRBJ1-3,NA,TRBV2,TGTGCCAGCAGTACGGGCAGGGCATCAGCCGGAAACACCATATATTTT,CASSTGRASAGNTIYF
TRBD1,TRBJ2-1,once,TRBV10-1,TGCGCCAGCAGCTCCGGGACAGGCCGGGATGAGCAGTTCTTC,CASSSGTGRDEQFF
TRBD1,TRBJ1-3,once,TRBV4-1,TGCGCCAGCAGCCAAACAGCACAGGGGGAGGGTGGAAACACCATATATTTT,CASSQTAQGEGGNTIYF
TRBD1,TRBJ1-1,NA,TRBV5-1,TGCGCCAGCAGCTTTTCGTCCCAGGGGGACACTGAAGCTTTCTTT,CASSFSSQGDTEAFF
NA,TRBJ2-7,NA,TRBV6-1,TGTGCCAGCAAAGGGGGGGGACTGACCTACGAGCAGTACTTC,CASKGGGLTYEQYF
NA,TRBJ1-1,NA,TRBV5-6,TGTGCCAGCAGCCCCCTTGCGGGTCGGAACACTGAAGCTTTCTTT,CASSPLAGRNTEAFF
NA,TRBJ1-2,once,TRBV7-7,TGTGCTAGCAGCTTCTCTTACCCATTAAGCCATACGAACAGGGCCTGGGGCTACACCTTC,CASSFSYPLSHTNRAWGYTF
TRBD2,TRBJ2-7,NA,TRBV9,TGTGCCAGCAGCGTAGGGACTAGCGGTCCCTACGAGCAGTACTTC,CASSVGTSGPYEQYF
TRBD2,TRBJ2-7,NA,TRBV19,TGTGCCAGTCGCTTGGGGACTAGCGCGTCGGTGGACGAGCAGTACTTC,CASRLGTSASVDEQYF
NA,TRBJ2-7,once,TRBV5-1,TGCGCCAGCAGCTTGGTTAAATACGAGCAGTACTTC,CASSLVKYEQYF
TRBD1,TRBJ1-4,NA,TRBV9,TGTGCCAGCAGCGCAACCGGGACAGGGCACGAAAAACTGTTTTTT,CASSATGTGHEKLFF
NA,TRBJ2-5,NA,TRBV25-1,TGTGCCAGCAGTGAATTCAAGGGGAAAGAGACCCAGTACTTC,CASSEFKGKETQYF
TRBD1,TRBJ1-4,NA,TRBV19,TGTGCCAGTAGTATTCGGGCTTGGGGGACAGGGGGTCGAAATGAAAAACTGTTTTTT,CASSIRAWGTGGRNEKLFF
NA,TRBJ2-3,NA,TRBV5-1,TGCGCCAGCAGCGCCACAGGGGAGGCCACAGATACGCAGTATTTT,CASSATGEATDTQYF
NA,TRBJ1-1,once,TRBV11-3,TGTGCCAGCAGCTTAGGGACAGCGAACACTGAAGCTTTCTTT,CASSLGTANTEAFF
TRBD1,TRBJ2-4,NA,TRBV29-1,TGCAGCGCCGTAGTGGGACAGGGCAAGGACATTCAGTACTTC,CSAVVGQGKDIQYF
TRBD2,TRBJ2-5,NA,TRBV6-5,TGTGCCAGCAGACCAACTATGACTAGCGAAGAGACCCAGTACTTC,CASRPTMTSEETQYF
TRBD2,TRBJ2-3,NA,TRBV28,TGTGCCAGCACCTGGGGAGGGGCGGGAGATACGCAGTATTTT,CASTWGGAGDTQYF
NA,TRBJ2-2,NA,TRBV5-6,TGTGCCAGCAACCACATGCAGGCGTCTGGGGGGGAGCTGTTTTTT,CASNHMQASGGELFF
TRBD1,TRBJ1-2,NA,TRBV6-6,TGTGCCAGCAGCGGGACAGGGAGAGATGGCTACACCTTC,CASSGTGRDGYTF
TRBD2,TRBJ2-1,NA,TRBV5-4,TGTGCCAGCAGCTTGCGGGGGACTAGCGGGAGGAAGCAGGAGTTCTTC,CASSLRGTSGRKQEFF
NA,TRBJ2-7,NA,TRBV19,TGTGCCAGTAGTTTACGGGACAACACCTACGAGCAGTACTTC,CASSLRDNTYEQYF
NA,TRBJ1-1,NA,TRBV29-1,TGCAGCGTTCATGTAGGGGCTGCGGGGACTGAAGCTTTCTTT,CSVHVGAAGTEAFF
TRBD2,TRBJ2-7,NA,TRBV4-1,TGCGCCAGCAGCCAAGATACTAGCGGGAAAACGTTCTCCTACGAGCAGTACTTC,CASSQDTSGKTFSYEQYF
NA,TRBJ1-2,NA,TRBV5-6,TGTGCCAGCAGCTTGGCAGGCAGTTATGGCTACACCTTC,CASSLAGSYGYTF
NA,TRBJ1-2,NA,TRBV9,TGTGCCAGCAGCGTAGGTTCCGGGAACTATGGCTACACCTTC,CASSVGSGNYGYTF
NA,TRBJ2-2,NA,TRBV19,TGTGCCAGTAGATCACAGGGACCCGGGGAGCTGTTTTTT,CASRSQGPGELFF
NA,TRBJ1-2,NA,TRBV5-1,TGCGCCAGCACCGAAGTGGGGCCCGGCTACACCTTC,CASTEVGPGYTF